This T cell receptor (beta chain) stems from a study of blood T cells in healthy people across ages. Study observations and caveats: Researchers said unsorted PBMCs prevented a conclusive naive versus antigen-experienced comparison. The donors' CMV status was not determined, possibly confounding changes in expanded clonotypes.

Regarding this clonotype: The antigen is unknown.

The CDR3 runs to 16 residues. Trimming removed 6 bases at V and 15 bases at J, with 31 bases between. Alongside a J-beta primer mix, a sample-barcoded 5' primer served in a second PCR lasting roughly 6 to 11 cycles. TCRdb recomputed calls from the 5' RACE reads with MiXCR, one row per CDR3 protein. The sample has 1.5 million to 2 million distinct CDR3 sequences; about 31% are singletons. V usage is TRBV12-3 or TRBV12-4 and J usage is TRBJ2-3, with D tentatively TRBD2 (6 bases). The specimen was blood. The origin of this receptor is a woman aged 25 to 45 in good health. The CDR3 loop reads CASRTRGSGSADTEYF. DNA of the CDR3: TGTGCCAGCAGGACTCGCGGTAGCGGCAGCGCAGATACGGAATATTTT.